These 14 T cell receptor beta chains were sequenced from one sample in a study of cytomegalovirus exposure and HLA in healthy donors. Clones were sequenced by immunoSEQ multiplex PCR, and TCRdb holds only the in-frame ones, with some missing. The sample has 71,000 or so clones, roughly 94% seen once. The specimen sequenced was PBMCs. These receptors all come from a woman between 18 and 29 years old in good health and CMV-seropositive.

The V and J genes are TRBV18 and TRBJ2-7, with 11 nucleotides matching TRBD2. The CDR3 contains 14 residues. With 6 bases clipped from V and 6 bases from J, the junction kept 7 bases outside the gene matches. Germline V lookup: CDR1 KGHSH, CDR2 LQKENI. The CDR3 sequence is CASSALAGEGEQYF. DNA of the CDR3: TGTGCCAGCTCGGCACTAGCGGGGGAAGGCGAGCAGTACTTC.

The CDR3: CASSPPMTGGLHEQYF. The DNA of the CDR3 is TGTGCCAGCAGCCCACCGATGACAGGGGGCCTCCACGAGCAGTACTTC. The J gene is TRBJ2-7, the V gene TRBV5-6; 10 bases are shared with TRBD1. The junction had 12 bases not matched to a gene; V was cut back by 4 bases and J by 5 bases. The CDR3 consists of 16 residues. The germline V gene has CDR1 SGHDT and CDR2 YYEEEE.

The chain joins TRBV6-1 to TRBJ1-5, with D unclear. Trimming took 7 bases from V and 8 from J, leaving 18 bases between them. The germline CDR1 and CDR2 sequences are MNHNS and SASEGT. The CDR3 contains 14 residues. DNA for the CDR3: TGTGCCAGCATGCCGAACACAAACCCGAAGCCCCAGCATTTT. This sequence encodes CASMPNTNPKPQHF.

CDR3 protein: CASSQAGAGNEQFF. CDR3 bases: TGTGCCAGCAGCCAGGCGGGAGCGGGCAATGAGCAGTTCTTC. The chain combines TRBV4-2 with TRBJ2-1; the match to TRBD2 covers 7 bases. V lost 3 bases to trimming and J lost 6 bases; unmatched junction nucleotides: 5. Germline-derived CDR1 and CDR2 are LGHNA and YNFKEQ. The CDR3 has 14 residues.

Written as DNA, the CDR3 is TGCAGCGTTGAGAGGTCAGACACCGGGGAGCTGTTTTTT. Protein sequence: CSVERSDTGELFF. This chain uses TRBV29-1 with TRBJ2-2; D remains unclear. Germline V gene lookup returns CDR1 SQVTM and CDR2 ANQGSEA. V was shortened by 3 bases and J by 3 bases, with 8 bases between the two germline ends. The length of the CDR3 is 13 residues.

The genes are TRBV6-5 and TRBJ1-2; 7 bases agree with TRBD1. Unmatched junction bases numbered 9, after V lost 7 bases and J lost 4 bases. Germline loops: CDR1 MNHEY, CDR2 SVGAGI. This CDR3 has 14 residues. Written as DNA, the CDR3 is TGTGCCAGCACTGACAGGGCTCGGGGCTATGGCTACACCTTC. This gives the protein CASTDRARGYGYTF.

The chain carries TRBV7-6 and TRBJ2-1, with TRBD1 as a possible D gene (8 bases). Trimming removed 0 bases at V and 0 bases at J, with 15 bases between. The CDR3 contains 18 residues. Germline assignment: CDR1 SGHVS and CDR2 FNYEAQ. CDR3 residues: CASSLAAQGEGSYNEQFF. The CDR3 nucleotides read TGTGCCAGCAGCTTAGCCGCACAGGGGGAGGGCTCCTACAATGAGCAGTTCTTC.

CDR3 coding DNA: TGTGCCAGCCGGGGAGGTGTCCGCTCTGGGGCCAACGTCCTGACTTTC. Amino acids: CASRGGVRSGANVLTF. The chain is built from TRBV28 and TRBJ2-6; tentatively, D is TRBD2 (6 bases). The germline V gene has CDR1 MDHEN and CDR2 SYDVKM. The CDR3 has 16 residues. Trimming left V 8 bases short and J 0 bases short, with 14 bases between.

This clone was counted a single time. The gene calls are TRBV23-1 and TRBJ2-7, with D possibly TRBD1 on 6 matching bases. TRBV23-1 is an open reading frame, and its role is uncertain. The CDR3 loop spans 17 amino acids. V gave up 1 base and J gave up 0 bases, with 16 bases separating them. CDR3 in DNA: TGCGCCAGCAGTCAATACCGCGAGGGGACACACTCCTACGAGCAGTACTTC. This codes for CASSQYREGTHSYEQYF.

V and J are TRBV9 and TRBJ2-1, with 13 positions matching TRBD2. Germline CDR1 is SGDLS and CDR2 is YYNGEE. This CDR3 contains 16 residues. V lost 3 bases to trimming and J lost 7 bases; unmatched junction nucleotides: 7. The CDR3 spells CASSGLLAGGHNEQFF. CDR3 in DNA: TGTGCCAGCAGCGGCCTACTAGCGGGGGGGCATAATGAGCAGTTCTTC.

The chain uses TRBV20-1 and TRBJ1-2; a weak D match, TRBD1 (5 bases). Germline V gene data show CDR1 as DFQATT and CDR2 as SNEGSKA (reference sequence). Trimming left V 4 bases short and J 7 bases short, with 7 bases between. The CDR3 runs to 10 residues. The CDR3 DNA sequence: TGCAGTGCTACAGGGCTTGGCTACACCTTC. Protein product: CSATGLGYTF.

The V and J genes are TRBV10-3 and TRBJ2-7; 13 bases map to TRBD2. J was trimmed by 5 bases and V by 11 bases; bases with no gene match: 9. Germline V gene lookup returns CDR1 ENHRY and CDR2 SYGVKD. This CDR3 region has 14 residues. CDR3 in DNA: TGTGCCTCATCAAGAGGACTAGCGGGAGACGAGCAGTACTTC. Protein: CASSRGLAGDEQYF.

The chain couples TRBV7-2 to TRBJ2-7; 9 bases align to TRBD1. The length of the CDR3 is 16 residues. V was clipped by 3 bases and J by 7 bases; unmatched bases: 13. Germline V gene lookup returns CDR1 SGHTA and CDR2 FQGNSA. CDR3 bases: TGTGCCAGCAGCTTTTACGGGACAGGGTACCCATGGGAGCAGTACTTC. Its protein product is CASSFYGTGYPWEQYF. Full variable domain (remainder filled in from reference TRBV7-2 and TRBJ2-7): GAGVSQSPSNKVTEKGKDVELRCDPISGHTALYWYRQSLGQGLEFLIYFQGNSAPDKSGLPSDRFSAERTGGSVSTLTIQRTQQEDSAVYLCASSFYGTGYPWEQYFGPGTRLTVT.

The gene calls are TRBV7-2 and TRBJ2-7, with TRBD1 as a possible D gene (6 bases). Trimming removed 4 bases at V and 6 bases at J, with 13 bases between. CDR1 is SGHTA, CDR2 FQGNSA, per germline. The CDR3 covers 13 residues. The CDR3: CASSSVGQSEQYF. CDR3 nucleotides: TGTGCCAGCAGCTCGGTCGGACAGAGCGAGCAGTACTTC.